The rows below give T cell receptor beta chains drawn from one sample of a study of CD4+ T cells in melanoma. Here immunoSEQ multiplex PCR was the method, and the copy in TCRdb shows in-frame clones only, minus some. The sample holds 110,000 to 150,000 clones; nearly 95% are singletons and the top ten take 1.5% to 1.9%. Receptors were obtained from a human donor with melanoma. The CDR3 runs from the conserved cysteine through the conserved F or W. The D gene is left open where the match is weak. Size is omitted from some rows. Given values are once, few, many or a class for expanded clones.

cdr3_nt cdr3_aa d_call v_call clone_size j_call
TGTGCCAGTAGTATGGACCTCCGGGACAGCAAAAACATTCAGTACTTC CASSMDLRDSKNIQYF TRBD1 TRBV19 . TRBJ2-4
TGCGCCAGCAGCTCACTAGCGGGGCGGCGCACAGATACGCAGTATTTT CASSSLAGRRTDTQYF TRBD2 TRBV4-1 once TRBJ2-3
TGTGCCAGCAGTTCCGTATCCGGGACAGGGGGCGGGTCACCCCTCCACTTT CASSSVSGTGGGSPLHF TRBD1 TRBV27 few TRBJ1-6
TGTGCCAGCTCGTCTACAGGGGGCCTTAACACCGGGGAGCTGTTTTTT CASSSTGGLNTGELFF TRBD1 TRBV18 . TRBJ2-2
TGTGCCAGCAGCTTGGCCAGCGGGGGGCACGAGACCCAGTACTTC CASSLASGGHETQYF TRBD2 TRBV5-4 . TRBJ2-5
TGCGCCAGCAGCTTGGGGCTGGGGAGCCCCTCCTACGAGCAGTACTTC CASSLGLGSPSYEQYF . TRBV5-1 . TRBJ2-7
TGTGCCAGCACACACGCACAGGGGGTATTGACTGAAGCTTTCTTT CASTHAQGVLTEAFF TRBD1 TRBV7-9 . TRBJ1-1
TGTGCCAGCAGCTTACAGGGCTCCCTGGGCTACACCTTC CASSLQGSLGYTF . TRBV7-9 . TRBJ1-2
TGCAGCGTCACTAGCGGGGGGGCCTGGCAAGAGACCCAGTACTTC CSVTSGGAWQETQYF TRBD2 TRBV29-1 . TRBJ2-5
TGTGCCAGCAGAGTCAGCGGGGGGTGGAATGAGCAGTTCTTC CASRVSGGWNEQFF TRBD2 TRBV6-6 . TRBJ2-1
TGTGCCAGTAGTAATAGCGGTCTCTACAATGAGCAGTTCTTC CASSNSGLYNEQFF . TRBV19 once TRBJ2-1
TGTGCCAGCATGATCGGGGGGGATTTAGATGAGCAGTTCTTC CASMIGGDLDEQFF TRBD2 TRBV7-2 . TRBJ2-1
TGTGCCAGCTCTACGGGACTAACCTCCTACGAGCAGTACTTC CASSTGLTSYEQYF TRBD2 TRBV18 . TRBJ2-7
TGTGCCAGCAGTTCAAACCCCAGGGTGGGCACAGATACGCAGTATTTT CASSSNPRVGTDTQYF . TRBV6-5 . TRBJ2-3
TGCGCCAGCAGGCCCCACGGACAGGGTGGGGATACGCAGTATTTT CASRPHGQGGDTQYF TRBD1 TRBV5-1 few TRBJ2-3
TGTGCCTGGAGTCCGGAGGGCTATGGCTACACCTTC CAWSPEGYGYTF . TRBV30 . TRBJ1-2
TGTGCCAGCAGTTACTCTAGGACAGGGAGACAGCCCCAGCATTTT CASSYSRTGRQPQHF TRBD1 TRBV6-5 . TRBJ1-5
TGCAGCGTTGGGCCTGGGACAGATACGCAGTATTTT CSVGPGTDTQYF . TRBV29-1 . TRBJ2-3
TGTGCCAGCAAGGTAGCGGGGGGGAACTCAGTCGTAGATACGCAGTATTTT CASKVAGGNSVVDTQYF TRBD2 TRBV25-1 . TRBJ2-3
TGTGCCTGGTCCCAGGATCGATCATGGGGCACCGGGGAGCTGTTTTTT CAWSQDRSWGTGELFF . TRBV30 . TRBJ2-2
TGCGCCAGCAGCTTTTCAAATCCAAGCTCCTATAATTCACCCCTCCACTTT CASSFSNPSSYNSPLHF . TRBV5-1 . TRBJ1-6
TGTGCTAGTGCCCAAACTACAGGGAATCACCCCATCTACGAGCAGTACTTC CASAQTTGNHPIYEQYF . TRBV12-5 . TRBJ2-7
TGTGCCACACATTCCAGCTCCTATAATTCACCCCTCCACTTT CATHSSSYNSPLHF . TRBV6-1 few TRBJ1-6
TGTGCCAGCAGCCCCGCCCGTCATAACTATGGCTACACCTTC CASSPARHNYGYTF . TRBV2 . TRBJ1-2
TGTGCCAGCAGCCAAGAATGGCAACAGATTGGAAACACCATATATTTT CASSQEWQQIGNTIYF . TRBV4-2 . TRBJ1-3
TGCGCCAGCAGCTTGGTTTCGGGGGAAAAACTGTTTTTT CASSLVSGEKLFF . TRBV5-1 . TRBJ1-4
TGCAGCGTTGAGAATCGTCCGGGCACTGAAGCTTTCTTT CSVENRPGTEAFF . TRBV29-1 few TRBJ1-1
TGTGCCAGTACTGTGGGACGGTCGCTTTCAAGCTCCTATAATTCACCCCTCCACTTT CASTVGRSLSSSYNSPLHF . TRBV19 . TRBJ1-6
TGTGCCAGCAGCGACGACAGAAGGAGAAACACCATATATTTT CASSDDRRRNTIYF . TRBV7-6 . TRBJ1-3
TGTGCCTGGAGTCAAAGGGCGGCCATAATGACACCCCTCCACTTT CAWSQRAAIMTPLHF . TRBV30 . TRBJ1-6
TGTGCCAGCTCACGTTTCAACACAGATACGCAGTATTTT CASSRFNTDTQYF . TRBV18 . TRBJ2-3
TGTGCCAGCAGCTTAACGCCCCTAGACAATGAGCAGTTCTTC CASSLTPLDNEQFF . TRBV7-3 . TRBJ2-1
TGTGCCAGCGGGACAGGGGAGATGTCACCCCTCCACTTT CASGTGEMSPLHF TRBD1 TRBV6-6 . TRBJ1-6
TGCGCCAGCAGCAGGAACGCCGATACCAATCAGCCCCAGCATTTT CASSRNADTNQPQHF . TRBV4-1 . TRBJ1-5
TGCGCCAGCAGCTTGGATGCAGCTAGCGGGGGGGGTCCGCAGTATTTT CASSLDAASGGGPQYF TRBD2 TRBV5-1 . TRBJ2-3
TGTGCCAGCAGCTTAATCCAGGGGATTGGGGACACCGGGGAGCTGTTTTTT CASSLIQGIGDTGELFF . TRBV7-8 . TRBJ2-2
TGCGCCAGCAGCTTGGGGGGACTAGGGGCCAATGAGCAGTTCTTC CASSLGGLGANEQFF TRBD2 TRBV5-1 . TRBJ2-1
TGTGCCAGCAGCTGGGACAGTTTAAACACTGAAGCTTTCTTT CASSWDSLNTEAFF TRBD1 TRBV6-5 . TRBJ1-1
TGCGCCAGCAGCTTGGGGCTTGGGCTAACTAATGAAAAACTGTTTTTT CASSLGLGLTNEKLFF . TRBV5-1 few TRBJ1-4
TGCGCCAGCAGCCCACAGGGGAATCAGCCCCAGCATTTT CASSPQGNQPQHF TRBD1 TRBV5-1 . TRBJ1-5
TGCGCCAGCAGCTTGGTAGGGGAAACCGGCTATGGCTACACCTTC CASSLVGETGYGYTF . TRBV5-1 . TRBJ1-2
TGTGCCAGCTCGCAGACAGGCACAGATACGCAGTATTTT CASSQTGTDTQYF . TRBV18 . TRBJ2-3
TGTGCTAGTGGTTTGCCCCCGCGCCACAATGAGCAGTTCTTC CASGLPPRHNEQFF . TRBV12-5 . TRBJ2-1
TGTGCCAGCAGCCAAGGGACGAAGCAGTACTTC CASSQGTKQYF . TRBV11-3 . TRBJ2-7
TGTGCCAGCAGCTTAGCGTCAGGGCTAAGCGCCGGGGAGCTGTTTTTT CASSLASGLSAGELFF . TRBV11-1 . TRBJ2-2
TGTGCCAGCAGTCCTCAGAGACTATCTGGAAACACCATATATTTT CASSPQRLSGNTIYF . TRBV6-5 . TRBJ1-3
TGTGCCAGCAGCAGCCGTCGCGATGAGCAGTTCTTC CASSSRRDEQFF . TRBV6-5 . TRBJ2-1
TGCAGCGCCACACGCGCCGAGGAGACCCAGTACTTC CSATRAEETQYF . TRBV29-1 . TRBJ2-5
TGTGCCAGCAGTTCCTGGGTCACTAATTCACCCCTCCACTTT CASSSWVTNSPLHF . TRBV27 . TRBJ1-6
TGTGCCAGCAGCCTCAGACAGGGAAGCTCTAGCTATGGCTACACCTTC CASSLRQGSSSYGYTF TRBD1 TRBV11-2 . TRBJ1-2